This TCR beta chain was captured by sequencing in a study of blood T cell repertoires in COVID-19 (TCRdb year 2020). Context from the whole study: Samples covering the acute and convalescent phases of COVID-19 were provided by collaborators in the United States, Italy and Spain. The material from the prospective study consisted of cDNA or gDNA derived from T cells, B-cell-depleted T cells, or PBMCs. The dataset comprised deeply sampled blood TCRbeta repertoires from subjects exposed to, actively infected with, or recovered from COVID-19. A freely available public database, intended as a resource for researchers studying the immune response to SARS-CoV-2, is where the repertoires were released. The samples were drawn from the first 160 participants of the ongoing ImmuneRACE study and from 1,200 or so subjects provided by 6 global collaborators. The sample metadata nearly always contained a de-identified subject ID, COVID-19 status, age in years and sex. HLA class I and class II types, where available, came from metadata supplied by the sample provider rather than from assay-based typing.

V lost 4 bases and J lost 0 bases; the stretch between them is 12 bases long. Measured from the cysteine to the phenylalanine, the CDR3 is 16 residues long. Just the 48-base CDR3 DNA is kept, in frame starting at base 1. Points the paper makes about the study in general: The quantity of clinical and demographic metadata differed by source and by participant and was supplied without curation.

This clone came up once. Its antigen is not yet known. Base qualities are not recorded, but no much larger clone differs from it by a single base. TCRbeta CDR3 regions were amplified from genomic DNA using the immunoSEQ Assay, a bias-controlled multiplex PCR. The authors' analysis ran thus. The number of nucleated cells in each sample was estimated by amplification of reference gene primers within the assay. To quantify the absolute abundance of each unique TCRbeta CDR3 rearrangement, sequence reads were collapsed and filtered. Productive Simpson clonality was computed per sample as the square root of Simpson's diversity index over productive rearrangements. The clones in this table, taken by TCRdb from immuneACCESS, are in-frame only. Not every clone is retained; where verified, under half of the shortfall comes from an unresolved V gene, and the cause of the rest is unknown. V and J calls and clone size come straight from that table; D and trimming were deduced from the DNA. The sample records 200,000 to 250,000 clones, 84% of which are singletons. Jointly, the top ten make up approximately 6.5% of the sample.

Participants in the prospective study were enrolled through a virtual design, were aged 18 to 89 years, and lived in under 25 United States geographic areas. In the prospective study, cohorts were assigned on the basis of participant-reported clinical history obtained from a screening survey and a study questionnaire. Recovered participants in ImmuneRACE Cohort 3 were defined as having two consecutive negative NP/OP PCR tests, clearance from a healthcare professional, or resolution of symptoms. In the prospective study, whole blood, serum and a nasopharyngeal or oropharyngeal swab were collected from each participant by mobile phlebotomists. Additional blood draws and questionnaires over a roughly two-month period could optionally be provided by prospective study participants. Before DNA extraction, blood samples from the prospective study were shipped at room temperature or frozen.

The material sequenced was PBMCs or T cells enriched from blood (not recorded which). The sequence came from a woman in her forties who had recovered from COVID-19. The rearranged segments are TRBV23-1 and TRBJ1-4; the D gene lacks a confident call. TRBV23-1 falls under the ORF class, with uncertain function. The CDR3 reads as follows: CASSLPAGTTNEKLFF. In nucleotides, the sequence is TGCGCCAGCAGTCTACCGGCCGGGACAACTAATGAAAAACTGTTTTTT.